This T cell receptor (beta chain) was sequenced for a study of cytomegalovirus exposure and HLA in healthy donors. This clone was observed a single time. Its matching antigen is unknown. Between the trimmed V and J ends, which lost 5 bases and 5 bases, there was a span of 10 bases. Germline values: CDR1 SGHDT, CDR2 YYEEEE. CDR3 size: 12 residues. Points from the study as a whole: Reports showed the classifier diagnosing cytomegalovirus status with high specificity and sensitivity. Whilst most TCR sequences proved rare, a subset of public TCRs occurred across many donors. A few chains tied to CMV proved CMV antigen-specific in vitro.

The assay was immunoSEQ multiplex PCR, and TCRdb's table has in-frame clones only and misses some. Among about 240,000 clones listed, more than 75% were seen once. This TCR was recovered from a man younger than 35 in good health and CMV-seronegative. This chain links TRBV5-6 with TRBJ1-2; D may be TRBD1 (5 bases). Input material: PBMCs. CDR3 residues: CASRGLHYGYTF. The CDR3 DNA follows: TGTGCCAGCAGGGGGCTCCATTATGGCTACACCTTC.